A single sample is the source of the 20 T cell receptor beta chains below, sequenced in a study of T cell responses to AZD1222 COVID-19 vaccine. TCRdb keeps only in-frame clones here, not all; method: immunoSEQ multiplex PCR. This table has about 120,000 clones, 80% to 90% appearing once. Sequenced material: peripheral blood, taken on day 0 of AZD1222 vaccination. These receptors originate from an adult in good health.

In nucleotides, the CDR3 is TGTGCCAGCAGCCCGGACTCTAATTCACCCCTCCACTTT. Translating gives CASSPDSNSPLHF. The genes are TRBV5-4 and TRBJ1-6; D is unresolved. V lost 4 bases, J lost 6 bases, and 8 bases lay in between. The CDR3 spans 13 residues. Germline V gives CDR1 SGHNT, CDR2 YYREEE (reference sequence).

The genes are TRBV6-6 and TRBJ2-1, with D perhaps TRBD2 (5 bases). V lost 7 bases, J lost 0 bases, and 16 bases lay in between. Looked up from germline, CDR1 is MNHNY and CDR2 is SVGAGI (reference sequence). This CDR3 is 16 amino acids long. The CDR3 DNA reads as TGTGCCAGCACTTCCCCCCGCGGGCACTCCTACAATGAGCAGTTCTTC. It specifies CASTSPRGHSYNEQFF.

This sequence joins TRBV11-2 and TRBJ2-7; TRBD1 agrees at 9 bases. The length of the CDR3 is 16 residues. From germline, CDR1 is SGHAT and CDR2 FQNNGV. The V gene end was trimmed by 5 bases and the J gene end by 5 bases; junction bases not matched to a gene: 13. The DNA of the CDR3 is TGTGCCAGCAGCCTATGGATGGGACAGGGTAACCACGAGCAGTACTTC. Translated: CASSLWMGQGNHEQYF.

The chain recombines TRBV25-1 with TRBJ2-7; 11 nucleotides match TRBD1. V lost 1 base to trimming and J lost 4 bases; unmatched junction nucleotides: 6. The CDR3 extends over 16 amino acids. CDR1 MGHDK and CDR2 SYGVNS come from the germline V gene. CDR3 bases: TGTGCCAGCAGTGAATCCCGGACAGGGGGCTGGTACGAGCAGTACTTC. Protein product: CASSESRTGGWYEQYF.

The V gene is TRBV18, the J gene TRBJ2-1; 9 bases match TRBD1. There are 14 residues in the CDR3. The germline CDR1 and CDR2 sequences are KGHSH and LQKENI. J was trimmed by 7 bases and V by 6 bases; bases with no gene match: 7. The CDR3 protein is CASSTDRGLNEQFF. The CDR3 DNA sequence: TGTGCCAGCTCTACGGACAGGGGCCTAAATGAGCAGTTCTTC.

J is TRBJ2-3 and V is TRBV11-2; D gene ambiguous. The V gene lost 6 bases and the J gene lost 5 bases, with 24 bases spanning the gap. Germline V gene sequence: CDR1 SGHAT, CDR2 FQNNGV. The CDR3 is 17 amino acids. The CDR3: CASSVSWSLLSGDTQYF. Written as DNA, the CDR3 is TGTGCCAGCAGTGTCAGTTGGTCGTTGCTATCGGGAGATACGCAGTATTTT.

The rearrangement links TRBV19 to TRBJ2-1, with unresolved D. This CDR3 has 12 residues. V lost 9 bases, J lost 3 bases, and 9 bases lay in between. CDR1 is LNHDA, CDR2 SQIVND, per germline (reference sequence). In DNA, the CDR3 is TGTGCCAGGTTAAGGGACTACAATGAGCAGTTCTTC. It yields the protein CARLRDYNEQFF. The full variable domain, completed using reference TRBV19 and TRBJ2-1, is DGGITQSPKYLFRKEGQNVTLSCEQNLNHDAMYWYRQDPGQGLRLIYYSQIVNDFQKGDIAEGYSVSREKKESFPLTVTSAQKNPTAFYLCARLRDYNEQFFGPGTRLTVL.

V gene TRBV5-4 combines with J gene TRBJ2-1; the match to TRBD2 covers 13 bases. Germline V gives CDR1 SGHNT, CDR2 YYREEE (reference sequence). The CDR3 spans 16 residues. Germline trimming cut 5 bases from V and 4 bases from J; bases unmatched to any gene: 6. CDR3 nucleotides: TGTGCCAGCAGATCAGGACTAGCGGGGGAATACAATGAGCAGTTCTTC. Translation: CASRSGLAGEYNEQFF.

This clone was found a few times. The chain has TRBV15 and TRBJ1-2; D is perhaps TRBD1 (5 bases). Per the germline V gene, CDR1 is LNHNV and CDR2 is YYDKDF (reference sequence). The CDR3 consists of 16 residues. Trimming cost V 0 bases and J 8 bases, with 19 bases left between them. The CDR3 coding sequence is TGTGCCACCAGCAGAGATTTATACCAGGGAGTGGGGGGCTACACCTTC. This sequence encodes CATSRDLYQGVGGYTF. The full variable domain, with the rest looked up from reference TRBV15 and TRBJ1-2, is DAMVIQNPRYQVTQFGKPVTLSCSQTLNHNVMYWYQQKSSQAPKLLFHYYDKDFNNEADTPDNFQSRRPNTSFCFLDIRSPGLGDTAMYLCATSRDLYQGVGGYTFGSGTRLTVV.

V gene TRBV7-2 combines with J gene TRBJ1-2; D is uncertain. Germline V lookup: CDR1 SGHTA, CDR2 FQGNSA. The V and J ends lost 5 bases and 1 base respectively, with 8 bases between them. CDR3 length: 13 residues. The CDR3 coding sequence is TGTGCCAGCAGCCGGACGAATAACTATGGCTACACCTTC. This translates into CASSRTNNYGYTF.

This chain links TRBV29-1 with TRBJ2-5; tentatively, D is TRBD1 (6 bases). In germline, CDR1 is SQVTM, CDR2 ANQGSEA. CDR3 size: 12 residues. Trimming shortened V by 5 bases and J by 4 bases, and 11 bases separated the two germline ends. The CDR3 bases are TGCAGCGTTCGTCCACAGGGAGAGACCCAGTACTTC. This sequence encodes CSVRPQGETQYF.

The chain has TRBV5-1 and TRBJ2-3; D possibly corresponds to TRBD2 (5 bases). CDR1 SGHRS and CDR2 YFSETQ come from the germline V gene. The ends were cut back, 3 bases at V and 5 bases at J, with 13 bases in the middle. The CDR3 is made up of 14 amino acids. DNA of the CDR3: TGCGCCAGCAGCTCCCTAGCAGGTCAAGATACGCAGTATTTT. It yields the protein CASSSLAGQDTQYF. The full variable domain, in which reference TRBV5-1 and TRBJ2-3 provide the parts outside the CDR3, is KAGVTQTPRYLIKTRGQQVTLSCSPISGHRSVSWYQQTPGQGLQFLFEYFSETQRNKGNFPGRFSGRQFSNSRSEMNVSTLELGDSALYLCASSSLAGQDTQYFGPGTRLTVL.

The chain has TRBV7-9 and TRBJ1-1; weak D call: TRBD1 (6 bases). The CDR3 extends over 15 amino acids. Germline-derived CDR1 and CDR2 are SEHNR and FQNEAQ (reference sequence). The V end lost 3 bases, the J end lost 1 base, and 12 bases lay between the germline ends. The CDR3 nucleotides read TGTGCCAGCAGCTTGGGGCACAGGGAGAACACTGAAGCTTTCTTT. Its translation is CASSLGHRENTEAFF.

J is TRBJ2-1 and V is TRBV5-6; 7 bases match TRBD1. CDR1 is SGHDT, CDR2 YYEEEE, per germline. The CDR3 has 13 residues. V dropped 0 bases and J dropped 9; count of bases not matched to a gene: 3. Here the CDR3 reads CASSLVGQIEQFF. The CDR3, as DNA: TGTGCCAGCAGCTTGGTGGGACAGATTGAGCAGTTCTTC.

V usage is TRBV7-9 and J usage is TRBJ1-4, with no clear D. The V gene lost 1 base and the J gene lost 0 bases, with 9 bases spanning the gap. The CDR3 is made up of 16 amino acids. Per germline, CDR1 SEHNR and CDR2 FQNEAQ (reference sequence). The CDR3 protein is CASSLGTAATNEKLFF. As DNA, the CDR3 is TGTGCCAGCAGCTTAGGGACGGCCGCAACTAATGAAAAACTGTTTTTT. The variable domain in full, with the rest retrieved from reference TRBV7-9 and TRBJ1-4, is DTGVSQNPRHKITKRGQNVTFRCDPISEHNRLYWYRQTLGQGPEFLTYFQNEAQLEKSRLLSDRFSAERPKGSFSTLEIQRTEQGDSAMYLCASSLGTAATNEKLFFGSGTQLSVL.

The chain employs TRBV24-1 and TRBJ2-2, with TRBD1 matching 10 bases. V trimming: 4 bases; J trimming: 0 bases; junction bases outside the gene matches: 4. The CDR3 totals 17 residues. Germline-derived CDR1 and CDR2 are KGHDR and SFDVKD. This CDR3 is CATSDPGQGANTGELFF. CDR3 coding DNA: TGTGCCACCAGTGACCCTGGACAGGGGGCGAACACCGGGGAGCTGTTTTTT.

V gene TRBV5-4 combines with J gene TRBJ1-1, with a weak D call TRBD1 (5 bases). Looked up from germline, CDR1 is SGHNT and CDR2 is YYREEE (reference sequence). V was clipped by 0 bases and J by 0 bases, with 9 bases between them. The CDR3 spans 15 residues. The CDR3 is CASSLGGPVNTEAFF. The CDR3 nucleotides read TGTGCCAGCAGCTTGGGGGGCCCCGTGAACACTGAAGCTTTCTTT.

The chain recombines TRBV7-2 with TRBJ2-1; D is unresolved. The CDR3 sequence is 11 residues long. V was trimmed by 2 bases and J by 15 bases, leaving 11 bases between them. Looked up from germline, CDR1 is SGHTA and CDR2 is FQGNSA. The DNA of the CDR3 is TGTGCCAGCAGCTTACCCGGCCTTCTGTTCTTC. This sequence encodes CASSLPGLLFF.

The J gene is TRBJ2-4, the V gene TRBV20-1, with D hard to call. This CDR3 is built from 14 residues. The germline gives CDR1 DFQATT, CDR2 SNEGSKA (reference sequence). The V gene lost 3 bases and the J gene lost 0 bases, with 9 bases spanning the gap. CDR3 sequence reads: CSASPILAKNIQYF. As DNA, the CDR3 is TGCAGTGCTAGTCCCATTTTAGCCAAAAACATTCAGTACTTC.

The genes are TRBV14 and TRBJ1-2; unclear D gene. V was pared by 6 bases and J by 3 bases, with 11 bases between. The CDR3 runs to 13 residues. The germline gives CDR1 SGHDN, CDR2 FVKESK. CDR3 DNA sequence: TGTGCCAGCAGTCTCGTACGGCACTATGGCTACACCTTC. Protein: CASSLVRHYGYTF.